Here is one T cell receptor beta chain with its context. The entry originates in a study of T cell responses to AZD1222 COVID-19 vaccine. CDR1 and CDR2 from the germline V gene are SGHNT and YENEEA. The CDR3 totals 15 residues. V trimming: 2 bases; J trimming: 6 bases; junction bases outside the gene matches: 7. The assay was immunoSEQ multiplex PCR, and TCRdb's table has in-frame clones only and misses some. In the table there are 150,000 or so clones, more than 85% of which are singletons. This clonotype originated in an adult who had recovered from COVID-19. The genes are TRBV11-3 and TRBJ2-1; TRBD1 agrees at 7 bases. Here the sequenced sample was peripheral blood, taken after recovery from COVID-19. The CDR3 DNA sequence: TGTGCCAGCAGCTTACAAGGGGGCGCCCTCAATGAGCAGTTCTTC. This encodes CASSLQGGALNEQFF.